This TCR beta chain was recovered during a study of shared clonotypes between healthy human individuals. Trimming left V 4 bases short and J 1 base short, with 13 bases between. The CDR3 is 15 amino acids. Per germline, CDR1 MRHNA and CDR2 SNTAGT. Using immunoSEQ multiplex PCR, the repertoire was profiled, and TCRdb retains in-frame clones only, with some absent. Of some 2.1 million clones in the sample, about 95% are singletons; the top ten hold more than 0.1%. A single count supports this clone. Its cognate antigen is unknown. Study conclusions and caveats: Non-shared clonotypes displayed generation probabilities falling below those of clonotypes present in all four donors. Naive subsets tended to show greater estimated richness than memory subsets.

The genes are TRBV6-4 and TRBJ1-1; a possible D gene is TRBD1 (6 bases). This clonotype was obtained from a young man in good health. The specimen sequenced was naive CD4+ T cells sorted from blood. The subset here: CD45RA+ positively selected. CDR3 in DNA: TGTGCCAGCAGTGCCCAACCGACAGGGAACACTGAAGCTTTCTTT. It is translated as CASSAQPTGNTEAFF.